A selection of T cell receptor beta chains follows, all from one sample in a study of T-cell memory formation after mild COVID-19. TCRdb analysed the 5' RACE reads with MiXCR anew, one entry per CDR3 protein. The sample includes approximately 500,000 distinct CDR3 sequences, 25% of them seen just once. The material sequenced was PBMCs or a T cell subset sorted from them (not recorded which). These receptors were taken from an adult woman who had mild COVID-19 (a few samples of this study predate the infection). Cell type and time point are not known. CDR3s include the opening cysteine and the closing phenylalanine or tryptophan. Each record gives: CDR3 protein, CDR3 DNA, D gene, V gene, clone size, J gene. D genes are given only for firm matches. Clone sizes are given selectively: once, few, many, or a class where the clone is expanded.

CASSRGENTEAFF,TGTGCCAGCTCAAGGGGGGAGAACACTGAAGCTTTCTTT,.,TRBV18,few,TRBJ1-1
CSAPRQFGEGNEQFF,TGCAGTGCCCCCCGACAGTTCGGGGAAGGCAATGAGCAGTTCTTC,.,TRBV20-1,.,TRBJ2-1
CASSHGSSYEQYF,TGTGCCAGCAGTCACGGATCTTCCTACGAGCAGTACTTC,.,TRBV27,few,TRBJ2-7
CATSRDTDSYEQYF,TGTGCCACCAGCAGAGATACTGACTCTTACGAGCAGTACTTC,.,TRBV15,.,TRBJ2-7
CASSPVLAGDRGSEQFF,TGTGCCAGCAGCCCAGTGCTAGCGGGGGACCGCGGAAGTGAGCAGTTCTTC,TRBD2,TRBV7-9,few,TRBJ2-1
CASSLRGPEQYF,TGTGCCAGCAGTTTAAGGGGTCCCGAGCAGTACTTC,.,TRBV12-3/TRBV12-4,few,TRBJ2-7
CASSYLDRGGGYTF,TGTGCCAGCAGTTACCTGGACAGGGGAGGTGGCTACACCTTC,TRBD1,TRBV6-5,few,TRBJ1-2
CASSFLGLDYNEQFF,TGCGCCAGCAGCTTTCTAGGACTAGATTACAATGAGCAGTTCTTC,TRBD2,TRBV5-1,few,TRBJ2-1
CAIQRQPREKLFF,TGTGCCATACAACGACAACCACGGGAAAAACTGTTTTTT,.,TRBV10-3,few,TRBJ1-4
CAISETSGAGELFF,TGTGCCATCAGTGAAACTAGCGGGGCCGGGGAGCTGTTTTTT,TRBD2,TRBV10-3,few,TRBJ2-2
CASSLQDGYNEQFF,TGTGCCAGCAGCTTGCAGGACGGGTACAATGAGCAGTTCTTC,.,TRBV5-6,few,TRBJ2-1
CASSLVGTASYEQYF,TGTGCCAGCAGTCTGGTGGGGACAGCCTCTTACGAGCAGTACTTC,TRBD1,TRBV7-9,few,TRBJ2-7
CASSLTSGGRTDTQYF,TGTGCCAGCAGCCTGACTAGCGGGGGGAGAACAGATACGCAGTATTTT,TRBD2,TRBV5-6,.,TRBJ2-3
CSATDNLNTEAFF,TGCAGTGCTACTGACAACCTTAACACTGAAGCTTTCTTT,.,TRBV20-1,.,TRBJ1-1
CASNVSGANTGELFF,TGCGCCAGCAATGTCAGCGGGGCGAACACCGGGGAGCTGTTTTTT,TRBD2,TRBV5-1,few,TRBJ2-2
CASVDGTGNREQYF,TGTGCCAGCGTTGATGGGACAGGGAATAGAGAGCAGTACTTC,TRBD1,TRBV18,.,TRBJ2-7
CASSKARVRTGLFYEQYF,TGTGCCAGCAGCAAAGCGCGGGTTCGAACAGGGCTTTTCTACGAGCAGTACTTC,.,TRBV21-1,few,TRBJ2-7
CASSAENSGANVLTF,TGTGCCAGCAGCGCTGAGAACTCTGGGGCCAACGTCCTGACTTTC,.,TRBV9,.,TRBJ2-6
CATSREAASYEQYF,TGTGCCACCAGCAGAGAAGCAGCGTCCTACGAGCAGTACTTC,.,TRBV15,.,TRBJ2-7
CASSVSAGSSYEQYF,TGTGCCAGCAGCGTATCGGCGGGTTCTTCCTACGAGCAGTACTTC,.,TRBV9,.,TRBJ2-7
CASSLWTGGITGELFF,TGCGCCAGCAGCTTGTGGACAGGGGGCATCACCGGGGAGCTGTTTTTT,TRBD1,TRBV5-1,many,TRBJ2-2
CASSPRTSGSGDEQFF,TGTGCCAGCAGCCCGAGGACTAGCGGGAGCGGGGATGAGCAGTTCTTC,TRBD2,TRBV3-1,few,TRBJ2-1
CASSLDQGMTYNEQFF,TGTGCCAGCAGCTTAGATCAGGGGATGACCTACAATGAGCAGTTCTTC,.,TRBV7-9,.,TRBJ2-1
CASSQVGGRVSYEQYF,TGTGCCAGCAGCCAAGTGGGCGGGAGGGTCTCCTACGAGCAGTACTTC,TRBD2,TRBV14,.,TRBJ2-7
CASSSGQWTDTQYF,TGTGCCAGCAGTTCGGGACAGTGGACAGATACGCAGTATTTT,TRBD1,TRBV12-3/TRBV12-4,.,TRBJ2-3
CASSLVFLDPSNTGELFF,TGTGCCAGCAGCTTAGTTTTTCTCGATCCCTCGAACACCGGGGAGCTGTTTTTT,.,TRBV7-9,.,TRBJ2-2
CSPIEDTEAFF,TGCAGCCCCATAGAGGACACTGAAGCTTTCTTT,.,TRBV29-1,.,TRBJ1-1
CASSLVRGNEQYF,TGTGCCAGCAGCCTGGTCAGGGGTAACGAGCAGTACTTC,.,TRBV14,.,TRBJ2-7
CASSRDRTDTGELFF,TGTGCCAGCAGCAGAGACAGGACTGACACCGGGGAGCTGTTTTTT,.,TRBV12-3/TRBV12-4,few,TRBJ2-2
CSAINRGLAGSAYNEQFF,TGCAGTGCTATAAATCGCGGCCTAGCGGGGTCCGCCTACAATGAGCAGTTCTTC,TRBD2,TRBV20-1,few,TRBJ2-1
CATSDSGGRAKNIQYF,TGTGCCACCAGTGACTCAGGGGGAAGGGCCAAAAACATTCAGTACTTC,TRBD1,TRBV24-1,many,TRBJ2-4
CASSVSGGPHEQYF,TGTGCCAGCAGCGTTAGCGGGGGCCCACACGAGCAGTACTTC,TRBD2,TRBV9,.,TRBJ2-7
CAWSARANTEAFF,TGTGCCTGGAGTGCCAGGGCGAACACTGAAGCTTTCTTT,.,TRBV30,.,TRBJ1-1
CASSAGGNTGELFF,TGCGCCAGCAGCGCCGGGGGGAACACCGGGGAGCTGTTTTTT,.,TRBV5-1,.,TRBJ2-2
CASSLWAANTGELFF,TGTGCCAGCAGCTTATGGGCAGCGAACACCGGGGAGCTGTTTTTT,.,TRBV7-2,.,TRBJ2-2
CASSLEGRGDTQYF,TGTGCCAGCAGCTTGGAGGGAAGGGGGGATACGCAGTATTTT,.,TRBV5-8,.,TRBJ2-3
CATSDFDGKRANEQFF,TGTGCCACCAGTGATTTCGACGGCAAGAGGGCCAATGAGCAGTTCTTC,.,TRBV24-1,many,TRBJ2-1
CASSLAVQGEQYF,TGTGCCAGCAGTTTAGCGGTTCAGGGGGAGCAGTACTTC,.,TRBV12-3/TRBV12-4,few,TRBJ2-7
CASTIALVTGELFF,TGTGCCAGTACCATAGCCCTGGTAACCGGGGAGCTGTTTTTT,.,TRBV19,.,TRBJ2-2
CATSPGSREQFF,TGTGCCACCAGCCCGGGGTCAAGGGAGCAGTTCTTC,.,TRBV24-1,few,TRBJ2-1
CAATTRDRDYGYTF,TGTGCCGCCACCACCCGGGACAGGGACTATGGCTACACCTTC,TRBD1,TRBV7-8,few,TRBJ1-2
CAISELAGETQYF,TGTGCCATCAGTGAGTTGGCAGGGGAGACCCAGTACTTC,.,TRBV10-3,few,TRBJ2-5
CASSIAVQRAGGISYNEQFF,TGTGCCAGTAGTATCGCCGTACAGAGAGCGGGAGGGATTTCCTACAATGAGCAGTTCTTC,TRBD2,TRBV19,few,TRBJ2-1
CASQGALYEQYF,TGTGCCAGTCAGGGGGCTCTTTACGAGCAGTACTTC,TRBD1,TRBV6-2/TRBV6-3,few,TRBJ2-7
CASSQVSSTDTQYF,TGTGCCAGCAGCCAGGTCTCTAGCACAGATACGCAGTATTTT,.,TRBV7-9,many,TRBJ2-3
CASSLAVYSGGAQTQYF,TGTGCCAGCAGCTTAGCCGTATACTCCGGGGGGGCCCAGACCCAGTACTTC,TRBD2,TRBV7-8,few,TRBJ2-5